The 22 T cell receptor beta chains presented below share a single source sample, sequenced in a study of blood T cells in healthy people across ages (dated by TCRdb to between 2014 and 2016). The method was 5' RACE. The sequencing machine was an Illumina HiSeq 2500. A second PCR of roughly 7 to 12 cycles was run with a J-beta primer mix and a sample-barcoded 5' primer. TCRdb trimmed public reads at Q25 via fastp, called clones via MiXCR and kept in-frame beta chains. Records with the same CDR3 protein are collapsed into one entry carrying the most frequent genes and DNA. This sample gives 980,000 or so distinct CDR3 sequences in total; 48% of them show up just once. The ten largest clones take up roughly an eighth of the sample. Sequenced input: blood. The receptors here all came from a man aged 25 to 40 in good health.

J is TRBJ1-2 and V is TRBV12-3 or TRBV12-4, with D perhaps matching TRBD1 (6 bases). The V gene lost 1 base and the J gene lost 4 bases, with 13 bases spanning the gap. The CDR3 has 15 residues. The CDR3 region has the DNA TGTGCCAGCAGTTTAGACGGGGGGGCGGTCTATGGCTACACCTTC. It yields the protein CASSLDGGAVYGYTF.

The gene calls are TRBV4-1 and TRBJ2-7, with TRBD2 matching over 10 bases. V lost 4 bases to trimming and J lost 4 bases; unmatched junction nucleotides: 4. Per germline, CDR1 MGHRA and CDR2 YSYEKL. The CDR3 is 14 residues long. The DNA for the CDR3 is TGCGCCAGCAGCCGCACTAGCGGGGATTACGAGCAGTACTTC. Residues: CASSRTSGDYEQYF.

Turning to this clonotype: This may be a read error, as it is one base from a much larger clone. The chain uses TRBV7-9 and TRBJ2-5; a weak D match, TRBD2 (5 bases). CDR1 is SEHNR, CDR2 FQNEAQ, per germline (reference sequence). This CDR3 has 13 amino acids. Trimming shortened V by 5 bases and J by 11 bases, and 18 bases separated the two germline ends. The DNA of the CDR3 is TGTGCCAGCAGCCTAAACTCACGGGATGAGCAGTACTTC. Its protein is CASSLNSRDEQYF.

Worth noting for this clonotype: One end of the junction is discordant with germline, which a read error may explain. The chain carries TRBV6-1 and TRBJ2-7; 7 nucleotides align to TRBD2. CDR1 and CDR2 (germline): MNHNS, SASEGT. This CDR3 comprises 14 residues. The CDR3 reads CASSAPGLSYAQYF. CDR3 nucleotides: TGTGCCAGCAGCGCACCGGGACTAAGCTACGCGCAGTACTTC.

This clonotype was seen repeatedly, ten times or more. CDR3 in amino acids: CASRRTASNEKLFF. The CDR3 DNA is TGTGCCAGCAGACGGACGGCTTCTAATGAAAAACTGTTTTTT. This rearrangement joins TRBV6-5 to TRBJ1-4; D is unclear. The germline gives CDR1 MNHEY, CDR2 SVGAGI. This CDR3 is built from 14 residues. The V end was cut by 6 bases, the J end by 3 bases, with 11 bases between.

V and J are TRBV4-1 and TRBJ1-2; possible D gene TRBD1, 5 bases. Germline V lookup: CDR1 MGHRA, CDR2 YSYEKL. Trimming pared 0 bases from V and 0 bases from J, leaving 11 bases between. This CDR3 region has 16 residues. CDR3 in DNA: TGCGCCAGCAGCCAAGATGAGACAGAGCCTAACTATGGCTACACCTTC. Its protein product is CASSQDETEPNYGYTF.

This clonotype was observed a handful of times. The chain joins TRBV4-2 to TRBJ2-1; the match to TRBD2 covers 8 bases. Looked up from germline, CDR1 is LGHNA and CDR2 is YNFKEQ. With V trimmed by 0 bases and J by 8 bases, 9 bases remained unmatched. This CDR3 is built from 16 residues. CDR3 residues: CASSQDGRGGVDEQFF. CDR3 nucleotides: TGTGCCAGCAGCCAAGATGGACGGGGGGGCGTAGATGAGCAGTTCTTC.

The chain carries TRBV12-3 or TRBV12-4 and TRBJ2-2; a weak D match, TRBD2 (6 bases). There are 14 residues in the CDR3. Trimming took off 9 bases at V and 1 base at J, with 12 bases between the two ends. The DNA of the CDR3 is TGTGCCAGTCTGGCGGGGATGAACACCGGGGAGCTGTTTTTT. As protein: CASLAGMNTGELFF.

This chain connects TRBV10-3 to TRBJ1-2; possible D gene TRBD1, 6 bases. The V gene lost 8 bases and the J gene lost 5 bases, with 18 bases spanning the gap. The CDR3 is 14 amino acids. The germline gives CDR1 ENHRY, CDR2 SYGVKD. In DNA, the CDR3 is TGTGCCATCGGTAACAGGGAGCCCCAGTATGGCTACACCTTC. Translating it yields CAIGNREPQYGYTF.

The chain is built from TRBV6-1 and TRBJ2-3; TRBD1 is a possible D gene (6 bases). The CDR3 has 14 amino acids. The V end lost 6 bases, the J end lost 5 bases, and 15 bases lay between the germline ends. Germline-derived CDR1 and CDR2 are MNHNS and SASEGT. CDR3 nucleotide sequence: TGTGCCAGCAGCCGACAGGCTCAGGGAGATACGCAGTATTTT. Amino acids: CASSRQAQGDTQYF.

The table lists this clonotype with many counts. The V and J genes are TRBV3-1 and TRBJ1-1; D is ambiguous. Germline V gene data show CDR1 as LGHDT and CDR2 as YNNKEL (reference sequence). The germline V and J ends were trimmed by 4 bases and 1 base, with 13 bases remaining between them. There are 15 residues in the CDR3. CDR3 nucleotides: TGTGCCAGCAGCCGCCTGACAAACCAGAACACTGAAGCTTTCTTT. Amino acid sequence: CASSRLTNQNTEAFF. Supplemented by reference TRBV3-1 and TRBJ1-1, the full variable domain reads DTAVSQTPKYLVTQMGNDKSIKCEQNLGHDTMYWYKQDSKKFLKIMFSYNNKELIINETVPNRFSPKSPDKAHLNLHINSLELGDSAVYFCASSRLTNQNTEAFFGQGTRLTVV.

V is TRBV4-3 and J is TRBJ1-1; unclear D gene. The germline gives CDR1 LGHNA, CDR2 YSLEER. The CDR3 runs to 15 residues. The germline V and J ends were trimmed by 1 base and 0 bases, with 9 bases remaining between them. CDR3 amino acids: CASSQAPTLNTEAFF. As DNA, the CDR3 is TGCGCCAGCAGCCAAGCTCCTACTTTGAACACTGAAGCTTTCTTT.

The chain combines TRBV29-1 with TRBJ2-4; possible D gene TRBD2, 5 bases. Germline-derived CDR1 and CDR2 are SQVTM and ANQGSEA. Trimming removed 5 bases at V and 0 bases at J, with 11 bases between. The CDR3 is 14 amino acids. CDR3 amino acids: CSVLLGLAKNIQYF. In DNA form, the CDR3 reads TGCAGCGTTCTACTAGGCTTAGCCAAAAACATTCAGTACTTC.

This clonotype has just a few counts. The CDR3 spells CASSTRVAGPSDTQYF. The DNA for the CDR3 is TGTGCCAGCAGCACGAGGGTAGCGGGCCCCAGTGATACGCAGTATTTT. The rearrangement links TRBV6-2 or TRBV6-3 to TRBJ2-3; 7 positions match TRBD2. The CDR3 covers 16 residues. Germline V gene sequence: CDR1 MNHEY, CDR2 SVGEGT. Unmatched junction bases numbered 15, after V lost 6 bases and J lost 6 bases.

The genes are TRBV20-1 and TRBJ2-4; D remains unclear. Germline loops: CDR1 DFQATT, CDR2 SNEGSKA (reference sequence). V shed 2 bases and J shed 1 base, with 21 bases lying between them. CDR3 size: 18 residues. Written as DNA, the CDR3 is TGCAGTGCTAGAAGAGACGGAATGAGCCCGGGTGCCAAAAACATTCAGTACTTC. Amino acids: CSARRDGMSPGAKNIQYF.

This chain connects TRBV5-1 to TRBJ2-1; TRBD2 agrees at 9 bases. The germline gives CDR1 SGHRS, CDR2 YFSETQ. This CDR3 comprises 16 residues. J was trimmed by 7 bases and V by 1 base; bases with no gene match: 9. The CDR3 nucleotides are TGCGCCAGCAGCTTGAATCTAGCGGGGTCGTGGAATGAGCAGTTCTTC. Protein: CASSLNLAGSWNEQFF.

This sequence joins TRBV10-3 and TRBJ2-3, with 8 bases that match TRBD2. Germline V gives CDR1 ENHRY, CDR2 SYGVKD. The CDR3 totals 17 residues. Trimming cost V 4 bases and J 4 bases; bases outside gene matches: 13. The DNA of the CDR3 is TGTGCCATCAGTGGTTCGCTGGCGGGGGGTGCTGCAGATACGCAGTATTTT. Its translation is CAISGSLAGGAADTQYF.

J is TRBJ1-5 and V is TRBV6-5; D perhaps matches TRBD1 (5 bases). The germline CDR1 and CDR2 sequences are MNHEY and SVGAGI. V lost 0 bases and J lost 7, with 10 bases in between. The CDR3 contains 14 residues. The CDR3 spells CASSYSQGSQPQHF. CDR3 sequence (DNA): TGTGCCAGCAGTTACTCCCAGGGAAGCCAGCCCCAGCATTTT.

CDR3 protein: CASSVSQGPSYEQYF. CDR3 nucleotide sequence: TGCGCCAGCAGCGTGTCACAGGGGCCCTCCTACGAGCAGTACTTC. The gene calls are TRBV5-1 and TRBJ2-7; 7 bases match TRBD1. Germline CDR1 SGHRS, CDR2 YFSETQ. This CDR3 is built from 15 residues. Trimming took 4 bases from V and 0 from J; bases not matched to a gene: 7.

The chain couples TRBV7-2 to TRBJ2-3; 11 bases are shared with TRBD2. There are 16 residues in the CDR3. Germline V gives CDR1 SGHTA, CDR2 FQGNSA. Trimming took 1 base from V and 6 from J; bases not matched to a gene: 6. The CDR3 bases are TGTGCCAGCAGCTTAGAGGCTAGCGGGGGGCGGGATACGCAGTATTTT. This sequence encodes CASSLEASGGRDTQYF.

The table lists this clonotype with a few counts. The genes are TRBV7-2 and TRBJ2-3; D not resolved. The V end lost 8 bases, the J end lost 0 bases, and 12 bases lay between the germline ends. The V gene's germline CDR1 is SGHTA and CDR2 FQGNSA. The CDR3 extends over 14 amino acids. The DNA for the CDR3 is TGTGCCAGCGGTCAGGTAGCTAGCACAGATACGCAGTATTTT. Translating it yields CASGQVASTDTQYF.

The V gene is TRBV20-1, the J gene TRBJ1-1; D is uncertain. The CDR3 extends over 15 amino acids. Germline V gene data show CDR1 as DFQATT and CDR2 as SNEGSKA (reference sequence). V was pared by 5 bases and J by 0 bases, with 16 bases between. CDR3 sequence reads: CSAHSSRALNTEAFF. In DNA form, the CDR3 reads TGCAGTGCTCACTCCTCAAGGGCCCTGAACACTGAAGCTTTCTTT.